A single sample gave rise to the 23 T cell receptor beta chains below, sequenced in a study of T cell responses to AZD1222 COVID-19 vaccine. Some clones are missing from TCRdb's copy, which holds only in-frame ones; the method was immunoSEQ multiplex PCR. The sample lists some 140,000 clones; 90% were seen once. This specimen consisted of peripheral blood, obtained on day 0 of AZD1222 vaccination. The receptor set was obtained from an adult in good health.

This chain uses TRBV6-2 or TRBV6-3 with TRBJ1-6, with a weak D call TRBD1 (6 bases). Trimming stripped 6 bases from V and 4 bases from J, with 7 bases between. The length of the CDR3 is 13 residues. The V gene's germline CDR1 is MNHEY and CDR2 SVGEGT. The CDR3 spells CASSGQYNSPLHF. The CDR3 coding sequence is TGTGCCAGCAGCGGACAGTATAATTCACCCCTCCACTTT.

The CDR3, as DNA: TGCAGTGCAATAGACACAGATACGCAGTATTTT. Protein: CSAIDTDTQYF. The rearrangement joins TRBV20-1 to TRBJ2-3; D call uncertain. The ends were cut back, 6 bases at V and 2 bases at J, with 6 bases in the middle. The CDR3 is made up of 11 amino acids. Per germline, CDR1 DFQATT and CDR2 SNEGSKA (reference sequence).

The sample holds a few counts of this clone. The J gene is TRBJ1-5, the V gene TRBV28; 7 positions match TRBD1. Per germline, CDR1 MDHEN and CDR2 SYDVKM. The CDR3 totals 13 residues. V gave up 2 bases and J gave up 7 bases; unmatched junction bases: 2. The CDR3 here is CASSLTGVQPQHF. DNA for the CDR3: TGTGCCAGCAGTTTAACAGGGGTCCAGCCCCAGCATTTT.

The CDR3 coding sequence is TGTGCCAGCAGCTTACAGTATGGGGGTGGGCAGTTCTTC. Translating it yields CASSLQYGGGQFF. This rearrangement joins TRBV13 to TRBJ2-1; D possibly uses TRBD1 or TRBD2 (5 bases each). Trimming pared 2 bases from V and 12 bases from J, leaving 14 bases between. CDR3 length: 13 residues. Germline CDR1 reads PRHDT; CDR2 reads FYEKMQ (reference sequence).

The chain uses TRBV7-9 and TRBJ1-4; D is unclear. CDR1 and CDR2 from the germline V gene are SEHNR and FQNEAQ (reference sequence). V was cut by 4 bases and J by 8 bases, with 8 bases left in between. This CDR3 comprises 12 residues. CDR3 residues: CASSSDYEKLFF. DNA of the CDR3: TGTGCCAGCAGCTCTGATTACGAAAAACTGTTTTTT.

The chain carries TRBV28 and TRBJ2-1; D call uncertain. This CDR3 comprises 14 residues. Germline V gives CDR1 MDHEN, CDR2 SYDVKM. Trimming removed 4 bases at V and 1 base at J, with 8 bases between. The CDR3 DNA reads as TGTGCCAGCAGTTCTGCCGGGTCCTACAATGAGCAGTTCTTC. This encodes CASSSAGSYNEQFF.

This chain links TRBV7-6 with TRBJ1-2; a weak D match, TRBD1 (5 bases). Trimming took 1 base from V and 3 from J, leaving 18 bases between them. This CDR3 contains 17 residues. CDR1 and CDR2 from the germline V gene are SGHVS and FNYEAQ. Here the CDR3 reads CASSLDSGPLGDYGYTF. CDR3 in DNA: TGTGCCAGCAGCTTAGATTCGGGACCCCTAGGAGACTATGGCTACACCTTC.

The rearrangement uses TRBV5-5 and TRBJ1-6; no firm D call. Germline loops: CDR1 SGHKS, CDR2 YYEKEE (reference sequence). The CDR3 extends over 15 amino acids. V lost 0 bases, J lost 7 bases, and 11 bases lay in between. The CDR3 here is CASSLGPRGNSPLHF. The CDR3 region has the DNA TGTGCCAGCAGCTTGGGGCCCCGAGGGAATTCACCCCTCCACTTT.

In DNA, the CDR3 is TGTGCCAGCAGCGTACTGGGGATGAACACTGAAGCTTTCTTT. Residues: CASSVLGMNTEAFF. This rearrangement joins TRBV9 to TRBJ1-1; D remains unclear. Germline V gene sequence: CDR1 SGDLS, CDR2 YYNGEE. The CDR3 loop spans 14 amino acids. The V end was cut by 1 base, the J end by 0 bases, with 7 bases between.

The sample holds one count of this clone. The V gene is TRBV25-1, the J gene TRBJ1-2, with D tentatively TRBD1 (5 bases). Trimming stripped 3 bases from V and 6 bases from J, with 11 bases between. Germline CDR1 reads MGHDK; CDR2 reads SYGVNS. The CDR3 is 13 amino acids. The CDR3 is CASSETPGNGYTF. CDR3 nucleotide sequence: TGTGCCAGCAGTGAGACCCCAGGGAATGGCTACACCTTC.

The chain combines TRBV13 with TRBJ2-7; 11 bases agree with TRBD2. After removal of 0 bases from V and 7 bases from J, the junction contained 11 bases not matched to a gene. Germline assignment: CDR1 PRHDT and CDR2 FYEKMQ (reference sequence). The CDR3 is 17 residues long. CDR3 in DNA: TGTGCCAGCAGCTTAGGGACTAGCGGGATAGCAGGTAATGAGCAGTACTTC. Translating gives CASSLGTSGIAGNEQYF.

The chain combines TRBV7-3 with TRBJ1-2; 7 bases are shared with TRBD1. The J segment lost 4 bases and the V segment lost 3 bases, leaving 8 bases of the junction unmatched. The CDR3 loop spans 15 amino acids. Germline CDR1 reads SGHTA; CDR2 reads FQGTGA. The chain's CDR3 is CASSLDGGGSYGYTF. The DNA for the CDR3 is TGTGCCAGCAGCTTGGATGGAGGGGGCAGCTATGGCTACACCTTC.

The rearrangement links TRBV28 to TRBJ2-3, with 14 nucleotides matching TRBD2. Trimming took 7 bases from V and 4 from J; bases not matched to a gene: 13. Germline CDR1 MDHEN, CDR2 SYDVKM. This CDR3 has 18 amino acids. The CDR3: CASTADRPGLAGADTQYF. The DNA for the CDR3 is TGTGCCAGCACCGCGGACAGACCGGGACTAGCGGGGGCAGATACGCAGTATTTT.

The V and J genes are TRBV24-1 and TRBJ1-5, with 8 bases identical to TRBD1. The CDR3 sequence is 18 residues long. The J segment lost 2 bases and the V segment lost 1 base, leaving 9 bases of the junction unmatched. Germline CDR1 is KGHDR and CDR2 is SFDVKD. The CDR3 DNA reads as TGTGCCACCAGTGATTTTAGGGACAGGTTGTATCGCAATCAGCCCCAGCATTTT. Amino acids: CATSDFRDRLYRNQPQHF.

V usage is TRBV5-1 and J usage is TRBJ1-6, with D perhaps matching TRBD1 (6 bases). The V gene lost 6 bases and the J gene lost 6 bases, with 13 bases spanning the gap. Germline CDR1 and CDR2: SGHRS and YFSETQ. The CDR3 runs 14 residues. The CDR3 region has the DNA TGCGCCAGCACTCGGGGGCAGACTAATTCACCCCTCCACTTT. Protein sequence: CASTRGQTNSPLHF.

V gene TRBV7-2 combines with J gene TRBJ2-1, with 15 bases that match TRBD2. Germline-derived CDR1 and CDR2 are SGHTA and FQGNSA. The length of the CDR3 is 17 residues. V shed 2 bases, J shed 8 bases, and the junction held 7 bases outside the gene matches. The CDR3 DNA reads TGTGCCAGCAGCTTACTCGGGACTAGCGGGAGGAGTGATGAGCAGTTCTTC. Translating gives CASSLLGTSGRSDEQFF.

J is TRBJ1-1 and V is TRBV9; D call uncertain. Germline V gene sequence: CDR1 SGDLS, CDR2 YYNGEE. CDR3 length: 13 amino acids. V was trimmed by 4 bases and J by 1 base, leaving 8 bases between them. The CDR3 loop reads CASSRSSNTEAFF. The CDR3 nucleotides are TGTGCCAGCAGCCGTAGTTCGAACACTGAAGCTTTCTTT.

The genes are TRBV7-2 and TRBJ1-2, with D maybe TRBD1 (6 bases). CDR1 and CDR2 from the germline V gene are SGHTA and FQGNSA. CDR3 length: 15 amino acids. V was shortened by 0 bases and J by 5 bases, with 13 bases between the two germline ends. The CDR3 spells CASSLAGRTAYGYTF. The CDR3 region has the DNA TGTGCCAGCAGCTTAGCTGGAAGGACAGCTTATGGCTACACCTTC.

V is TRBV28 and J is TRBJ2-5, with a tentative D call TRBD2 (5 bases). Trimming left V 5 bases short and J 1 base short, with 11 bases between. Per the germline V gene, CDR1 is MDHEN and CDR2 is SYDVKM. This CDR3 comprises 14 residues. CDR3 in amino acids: CASSITRAQETQYF. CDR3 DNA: TGTGCCAGCAGTATCACGAGGGCCCAAGAGACCCAGTACTTC.

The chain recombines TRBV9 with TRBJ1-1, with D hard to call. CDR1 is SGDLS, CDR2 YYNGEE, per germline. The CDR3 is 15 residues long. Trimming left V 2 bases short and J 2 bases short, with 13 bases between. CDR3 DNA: TGTGCCAGCAGCGTCCTAGCCACGATAAACACTGAAGCTTTCTTT. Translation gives CASSVLATINTEAFF.

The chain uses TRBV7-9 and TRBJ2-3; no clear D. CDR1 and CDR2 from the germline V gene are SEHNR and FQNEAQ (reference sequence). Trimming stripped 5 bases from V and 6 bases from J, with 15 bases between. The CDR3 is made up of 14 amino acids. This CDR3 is CASSPPEELDTQYF. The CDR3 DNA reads TGTGCCAGCAGCCCCCCTGAGGAGCTTGATACGCAGTATTTT.

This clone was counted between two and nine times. In DNA form, the CDR3 reads TGTGCCAGTAGATCCATACCTGGCTCCCCAGGGGCTGAAATTGAGGGCTACACCTTC. Residues: CASRSIPGSPGAEIEGYTF. V usage is TRBV19 and J usage is TRBJ1-2; perhaps TRBD1 as D (6 bases). CDR3 length: 19 residues. Trimming cost V 6 bases and J 8 bases, with 34 bases left between them. Germline CDR1 and CDR2: LNHDA and SQIVND (reference sequence).

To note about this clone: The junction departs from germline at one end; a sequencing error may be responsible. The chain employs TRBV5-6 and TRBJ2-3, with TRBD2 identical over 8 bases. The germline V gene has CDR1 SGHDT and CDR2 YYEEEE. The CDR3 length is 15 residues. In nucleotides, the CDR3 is TGTGCCAGCAGTTCACATGCGGGGGGCACTGATACGCAGTATTTT. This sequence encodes CASSSHAGGTDTQYF.